The clone carrying this T cell receptor beta chain was seen only a few times. CDR1 and CDR2 from the germline V gene are MNHEY and SVGAGI. CDR3 length: 14 residues. J lost 1 base, V lost 5 bases, and 4 bases had no gene match. Repertoires were generated with immunoSEQ multiplex PCR, while TCRdb's copy carries only in-frame clones and drops some. Of about 480,000 clones in the sample, approximately 88% were seen once. The treatment here: about 20 received Ad26.COV2.S at low or high dose, single or two shots; roughly five received placebo; per-sample allocation not given. Following the first vaccine or placebo injection, samples were taken on day 63. This specimen belongs to a study of Ad26.COV2.S vaccination and SARS-CoV-2 variants.

The TCR originated in a person between 18 and 65 years old who received the Ad26.COV2.S COVID-19 vaccine or a placebo. This chain uses TRBV6-5 with TRBJ1-2; TRBD1 agrees at 7 bases. The source material was peripheral blood, sampled in a trial of Ad26.COV2.S vaccine versus placebo. CDR3 DNA sequence: TGTGCCAGCAGTCGACAGGGAAGTAACTATGGCTACACCTTC. It codes for CASSRQGSNYGYTF.